The 28 T cell receptor beta chains presented below share a single source sample, sequenced in a study of shared clonotypes between healthy human individuals. The data were produced by immunoSEQ multiplex PCR, yet TCRdb's version contains in-frame clones alone and is incomplete. The sample comprises millions of clones, 85% to 95% of which are singletons, and about 0.13% rests with the top ten. The sample taken for sequencing was naive CD4+ T cells sorted from blood. Subset denoted: CD45RA+ positively selected. The receptor source for this set is a man younger than 35 in good health.

To note about this clone: Other DNA variants within this sample encode the same CDR3. The V gene is TRBV7-9, the J gene TRBJ2-5; tentatively, D is TRBD1 (6 bases). The germline V gene encodes CDR1 SEHNR and CDR2 FQNEAQ (reference sequence). This CDR3 contains 14 residues. V shed 1 base and J shed 2 bases, with 8 bases lying between them. CDR3 region: CASSLGQGQETQYF. CDR3 nucleotide sequence: TGTGCCAGCAGCTTAGGGCAGGGGCAAGAGACCCAGTACTTC.

This chain joins TRBV2 and TRBJ1-1; TRBD1 matches at 8 bases. Germline V gives CDR1 SNHLY, CDR2 FYNNEI. The CDR3 extends over 16 amino acids. V dropped 5 bases and J dropped 1; count of bases not matched to a gene: 9. CDR3 sequence: CASSQLQTGENTEAFF. CDR3 bases: TGTGCCAGCAGTCAACTTCAGACAGGGGAGAACACTGAAGCTTTCTTT. Full variable domain (rest looked up from reference TRBV2 and TRBJ1-1): EPEVTQTPSHQVTQMGQEVILRCVPISNHLYFYWYRQILGQKVEFLVSFYNNEISEKSEIFDDQFSVERPDGSNFTLKIRSTKLEDSAMYFCASSQLQTGENTEAFFGQGTRLTVV.

The V gene is TRBV5-1, the J gene TRBJ2-1; 9 positions agree with TRBD2. V shed 5 bases and J 8 bases; nucleotides not matched to a gene: 8. This CDR3 has 14 amino acids. Germline V gene sequence: CDR1 SGHRS, CDR2 YFSETQ. CDR3 residues: CASRMVAGAYEQFF. The CDR3 DNA follows: TGCGCCAGCAGGATGGTAGCGGGAGCCTATGAGCAGTTCTTC.

This rearrangement joins TRBV6-5 to TRBJ1-1; 7 bases line up with TRBD1. The V segment lost 0 bases and the J segment 10 bases; nucleotides outside the gene matches: 8. The CDR3 consists of 14 residues. CDR1 is MNHEY, CDR2 SVGAGI, per germline. The CDR3 protein is CASSYSARTGGAFF. CDR3 coding DNA: TGTGCCAGCAGTTACTCGGCGCGGACAGGAGGAGCTTTCTTT.

This chain uses TRBV6-5 with TRBJ1-6; a possible D gene is TRBD1 (5 bases). The CDR3 is 13 residues long. V was shortened by 4 bases and J by 9 bases, with 10 bases between the two germline ends. CDR1 and CDR2 from the germline V gene are MNHEY and SVGAGI. The CDR3 DNA reads as TGTGCCAGCAGTTTGGGACGAGGTTCACCCCTCCACTTT. Residues: CASSLGRGSPLHF.

The rearrangement joins TRBV14 to TRBJ2-7, with 7 bases identical to TRBD1. V lost 3 bases, J lost 6 bases, and 17 bases stayed unmatched. Germline loops: CDR1 SGHDN, CDR2 FVKESK. This CDR3 is built from 17 residues. The CDR3 region is CASSHLRKGAANGEQYF. CDR3 DNA sequence: TGTGCCAGCAGCCACCTAAGGAAGGGGGCGGCCAATGGCGAGCAGTACTTC.

The V call is TRBV10-3, the J call TRBJ1-2; D may be TRBD1 (6 bases). CDR1 ENHRY and CDR2 SYGVKD come from the germline V gene. V was shortened by 7 bases and J by 4 bases, with 10 bases between the two germline ends. The CDR3 loop spans 12 amino acids. CDR3 DNA sequence: TGTGCCATCACGGAACAGGGCTATGGCTACACCTTC. It yields the protein CAITEQGYGYTF.

The chain recombines TRBV5-1 with TRBJ2-7; D is unclear. V was shortened by 0 bases and J by 2 bases, with 9 bases between the two germline ends. The CDR3 length is 14 residues. CDR1 is SGHRS, CDR2 YFSETQ, per germline. The CDR3 sequence is CASSLAGPAYEQYF. Written as DNA, the CDR3 is TGCGCCAGCAGCTTGGCGGGCCCAGCCTACGAGCAGTACTTC. The full variable domain, its missing parts supplied by reference TRBV5-1 and TRBJ2-7, is KAGVTQTPRYLIKTRGQQVTLSCSPISGHRSVSWYQQTPGQGLQFLFEYFSETQRNKGNFPGRFSGRQFSNSRSEMNVSTLELGDSALYLCASSLAGPAYEQYFGPGTRLTVT.

The chain links TRBV10-3 to TRBJ1-1, with D unresolved. The V and J ends lost 7 bases and 0 bases respectively, with 12 bases between them. Germline lookup yields CDR1 ENHRY and CDR2 SYGVKD. The CDR3 consists of 14 residues. The DNA of the CDR3 is TGTGCCATCAAAACTACAGTCTTGAACACTGAAGCTTTCTTT. Protein product: CAIKTTVLNTEAFF.

The chain links TRBV18 to TRBJ2-1; D may be TRBD2 (6 bases). The germline gives CDR1 KGHSH, CDR2 LQKENI. The CDR3 contains 15 residues. V lost 2 bases and J lost 7, with 15 bases in between. The CDR3 sequence: CASSPGGMVENEQFF. DNA for the CDR3: TGTGCCAGCTCACCAGGCGGGATGGTGGAGAATGAGCAGTTCTTC.

The chain uses TRBV19 and TRBJ1-5, with TRBD1 identical over 10 bases. The CDR3 is made up of 15 amino acids. The germline V gene has CDR1 LNHDA and CDR2 SQIVND (reference sequence). The junction had 10 bases not matched to a gene; V was cut back by 9 bases and J by 5 bases. CDR3 in DNA: TGTGCCAGCCGACAGGGGGCATTAATCCATCAGCCCCAGCATTTT. This codes for CASRQGALIHQPQHF. Using reference TRBV19 and TRBJ1-5 for the parts outside the CDR3, the full variable domain is DGGITQSPKYLFRKEGQNVTLSCEQNLNHDAMYWYRQDPGQGLRLIYYSQIVNDFQKGDIAEGYSVSREKKESFPLTVTSAQKNPTAFYLCASRQGALIHQPQHFGDGTRLSIL.

The chain joins TRBV7-9 to TRBJ1-6; unclear D gene. The CDR3 is 15 residues long. Germline loops: CDR1 SEHNR, CDR2 FQNEAQ (reference sequence). The ends were cut back, 1 base at V and 7 bases at J, with 11 bases in the middle. Here the CDR3 reads CASSLGRVSNSPLHF. CDR3 sequence (DNA): TGTGCCAGCAGCTTAGGTCGCGTCTCCAATTCACCCCTCCACTTT.

This chain connects TRBV6-1 to TRBJ2-7; D unclear. Germline loops: CDR1 MNHNS, CDR2 SASEGT. The CDR3 length is 17 residues. Trimming removed 1 base from V and 4 bases from J, with 20 bases in between. CDR3 sequence reads: CASSEESMWADRYEQYF. The CDR3 DNA reads TGTGCCAGCAGTGAAGAGTCAATGTGGGCGGATCGATACGAGCAGTACTTC.

The chain combines TRBV28 with TRBJ1-5, with D tentatively TRBD1 (5 bases). V was cut by 6 bases and J by 0 bases, with 18 bases left in between. The CDR3 is made up of 17 amino acids. Germline V gene data show CDR1 as MDHEN and CDR2 as SYDVKM. CDR3 sequence (DNA): TGTGCCAGCAGCCCCTGGGGGGGACGATATAGCAATCAGCCCCAGCATTTT. Its protein product is CASSPWGGRYSNQPQHF. Complete variable domain (other parts from reference TRBV28 and TRBJ1-5): DVKVTQSSRYLVKRTGEKVFLECVQDMDHENMFWYRQDPGLGLRLIYFSYDVKMKEKGDIPEGYSVSREKKERFSLILESASTNQTSMYLCASSPWGGRYSNQPQHFGDGTRLSIL.

The rearrangement links TRBV6-1 to TRBJ2-7, with D perhaps being TRBD1 or TRBD2 (5 bases each). Trimming shortened V by 5 bases and J by 9 bases, and 20 bases separated the two germline ends. Germline CDR1 and CDR2: MNHNS and SASEGT. The CDR3 runs to 14 residues. CDR3 bases: TGTGCCAGCAGTCTTGAATGGGGACCGGCAAGGCAGTACTTC. Translated, it gives CASSLEWGPARQYF.

The chain employs TRBV27 and TRBJ1-2; 8 bases fit TRBD1. The CDR3 extends over 14 amino acids. CDR1 and CDR2 (germline): MNHEY, SMNVEV (reference sequence). The J segment lost 4 bases and the V segment lost 4 bases, leaving 5 bases of the junction unmatched. This chain's CDR3 is CASSSKQGAYGYTF. The DNA of the CDR3 is TGTGCCAGCAGTTCCAAGCAGGGGGCCTATGGCTACACCTTC.

This clone has a single count. The genes are TRBV7-2 and TRBJ2-3; 8 nucleotides agree with TRBD1. The CDR3 consists of 15 residues. Trimming took 4 bases from V and 7 from J; bases not matched to a gene: 10. Germline V lookup: CDR1 SGHTA, CDR2 FQGNSA. The CDR3 spells CASSSGTGSWNTQYF. Here the CDR3 DNA reads TGTGCCAGCAGCTCCGGGACAGGCTCTTGGAATACGCAGTATTTT.

A note on this clone: Germline and junction disagree at one end, which may indicate a read error. The chain has TRBV11-2 and TRBJ2-7; D perhaps matches TRBD1 (6 bases). This CDR3 region has 12 residues. Germline CDR1 is SGHAT and CDR2 is FQNNGV. CDR3 sequence reads: CASSPGWDTIVF. The CDR3 bases are TGTGCCAGCAGCCCTGGCTGGGACACTATCGTCTTC.

The V call is TRBV30, the J call TRBJ2-2, with 9 bases aligning to TRBD2. The junction had 5 bases not matched to a gene; V was cut back by 2 bases and J by 1 base. Germline V gene data show CDR1 as GTSNPN and CDR2 as SVGIG (reference sequence). This CDR3 has 16 amino acids. Written as DNA, the CDR3 is TGTGCCTGGAGTCCCCTAGCGGGGCTGAACACCGGGGAGCTGTTTTTT. Protein: CAWSPLAGLNTGELFF.

The chain uses TRBV6-6 and TRBJ2-2, with D unresolved. The ends were cut back, 5 bases at V and 9 bases at J, with 10 bases in the middle. Germline CDR1 reads MNHNY; CDR2 reads SVGAGI (reference sequence). The CDR3 extends over 12 amino acids. CDR3 amino acids: CASSPSFRELFF. Here the CDR3 DNA reads TGTGCCAGCAGTCCCTCCTTTCGGGAGCTGTTTTTT.

This clone occurred a few times. V gene TRBV15 combines with J gene TRBJ1-4; D is unclear. Between the trimmed V and J ends, which lost 5 bases and 4 bases, there was a span of 14 bases. Germline CDR1 and CDR2: LNHNV and YYDKDF (reference sequence). The CDR3 is 15 amino acids. The CDR3 sequence: CATSSSQGSNEKLFF. DNA for the CDR3: TGTGCCACCAGCTCTTCCCAAGGTAGTAATGAAAAACTGTTTTTT.

This clone was recorded a few times. The sample has other DNA sequences that encode this CDR3 too. The rearrangement joins TRBV5-1 to TRBJ2-5, with a possible D match to TRBD1 (5 bases). The germline V and J ends were trimmed by 0 bases and 2 bases, with 8 bases remaining between them. The CDR3 contains 14 residues. The germline CDR1 and CDR2 sequences are SGHRS and YFSETQ. Here the CDR3 DNA reads TGCGCCAGCAGCTTGGGGGCAGGGCAAGAGACCCAGTACTTC. Its protein is CASSLGAGQETQYF.

This sequence joins TRBV14 and TRBJ1-4, with D unresolved. Germline V gives CDR1 SGHDN, CDR2 FVKESK. The CDR3 sequence is 15 residues long. Trimming took 1 base from V and 11 from J, leaving 17 bases between them. CDR3 region: CASSQGVREGGKLFF. CDR3 bases: TGTGCCAGCAGCCAAGGTGTCCGGGAGGGCGGGAAACTGTTTTTT. Complete variable domain (other parts from reference TRBV14 and TRBJ1-4): EAGVTQFPSHSVIEKGQTVTLRCDPISGHDNLYWYRRVMGKEIKFLLHFVKESKQDESGMPNNRFLAERTGGTYSTLKVQPAELEDSGVYFCASSQGVREGGKLFFGSGTQLSVL.

The chain has TRBV7-9 and TRBJ2-1, with 7 bases that match TRBD2. The ends lost 2 bases at V and 1 base at J; junction bases unmatched: 14. CDR3 length: 19 residues. Germline CDR1 SEHNR, CDR2 FQNEAQ (reference sequence). CDR3 sequence reads: CASSLILLLRRESYNEQFF. CDR3 DNA sequence: TGTGCCAGCAGCTTAATTCTCCTCCTCCGGCGGGAGTCCTACAATGAGCAGTTCTTC.

This clone has only one observation. The chain recombines TRBV30 with TRBJ1-1, with TRBD1 matching 7 bases. Germline V gene data show CDR1 as GTSNPN and CDR2 as SVGIG (reference sequence). The V segment lost 4 bases and the J segment 3 bases; nucleotides outside the gene matches: 5. CDR3 length: 13 residues. The CDR3 loop is CAWTKGAHTEAFF. The DNA of the CDR3 is TGTGCCTGGACAAAGGGGGCGCACACTGAAGCTTTCTTT.

The rearrangement uses TRBV12-2 and TRBJ1-1. TRBV12-2 is deemed a pseudogene. The CDR3 extends over 14 amino acids. The CDR3 region has the DNA TGTGCAAGTCGCTTAGAGACCATAGGCACTGAAGCTTTCTTT. It specifies CASRLETIGTEAFF.

The CDR3 DNA reads TGTGCCAGCAAATCACTACAGGGTCCCTATAATTCACCCCTCCACTTT. Protein sequence: CASKSLQGPYNSPLHF. This chain joins TRBV7-2 and TRBJ1-6, with D possibly being TRBD1 (6 bases). CDR3 length: 16 residues. The V end was cut by 7 bases, the J end by 2 bases, with 15 bases between. CDR1 is SGHTA and CDR2 is FQGNSA in the germline V gene.

The chain combines TRBV11-2 with TRBJ1-2; maybe TRBD1 (6 bases). Between the trimmed V and J ends, which lost 4 bases and 1 base, there was a span of 10 bases. The CDR3 sequence is 14 residues long. The germline V gene has CDR1 SGHAT and CDR2 FQNNGV. Here the CDR3 DNA reads TGTGCCAGCAGCTCCCTACAGGGTAACTATGGCTACACCTTC. As protein: CASSSLQGNYGYTF.